These T cell receptor beta chains were read from a single sample in a study of blood T cells in healthy people across ages. In TCRdb, the 5' RACE reads were re-called with MiXCR into one record per CDR3 protein. The table lists 700,000 to 900,000 distinct CDR3 sequences, roughly 50% of them singletons, with roughly 40% in the top ten. The sequenced sample consisted of blood. These receptors were collected from a man aged 80 or over in good health. Both conserved end residues are part of each CDR3. The order of the fields is V gene, clone size, D gene, J gene, CDR3 DNA, CDR3 protein. D genes are given only for firm matches. Clone sizes are given selectively: once, few, many, or a class where the clone is expanded.

v_call: TRBV29-1; clone_size: few; d_call: TRBD1; j_call: TRBJ2-1; cdr3_nt: TGCAGCGCCCACGGTACCAGGGGGCTAGGGAGCTCCTACAATGAGCAGTTCTTC; cdr3_aa: CSAHGTRGLGSSYNEQFF
v_call: TRBV20-1; clone_size: few; d_call: -; j_call: TRBJ2-3; cdr3_nt: TGCAGTGCTAGTACTAGAGCCGGTACGCAGTATTTT; cdr3_aa: CSASTRAGTQYF
v_call: TRBV6-6; clone_size: few; d_call: TRBD2; j_call: TRBJ2-1; cdr3_nt: TGTGCCAGCAGTTTTAAACTAGCGGGAGGAAGTGAGCAGTTCTTC; cdr3_aa: CASSFKLAGGSEQFF
v_call: TRBV20-1; clone_size: few; d_call: -; j_call: TRBJ1-2; cdr3_nt: TGCAGTGCTAGGGATAGGGGGGCCTATGGCTACACCTTC; cdr3_aa: CSARDRGAYGYTF
v_call: TRBV27; clone_size: -; d_call: TRBD1; j_call: TRBJ2-7; cdr3_nt: TGTGCCAGCAGTTTATCGGGACAGGGAGTAGGCGAGCAGTACTTC; cdr3_aa: CASSLSGQGVGEQYF
v_call: TRBV20-1; clone_size: -; d_call: -; j_call: TRBJ1-2; cdr3_nt: TGCAGTGCTCCTAGCGGGGGGAGCTACTATGGCTACACCTTC; cdr3_aa: CSAPSGGSYYGYTF
v_call: TRBV5-1; clone_size: -; d_call: TRBD1; j_call: TRBJ2-2; cdr3_nt: TGCGCCAGCAGCGCTCCGGACAGGGGGCTACACGGGGAGCTGTTTTTT; cdr3_aa: CASSAPDRGLHGELFF
v_call: TRBV5-1; clone_size: -; d_call: -; j_call: TRBJ1-4; cdr3_nt: TGCGCCAGCAGCCCACTTACACAGACAGCAGGAAAACTGTTTTTT; cdr3_aa: CASSPLTQTAGKLFF
v_call: TRBV24-1; clone_size: -; d_call: -; j_call: TRBJ2-1; cdr3_nt: TGTGCCACCAGTGACTCCATCTATGAGCAGTTCTTC; cdr3_aa: CATSDSIYEQFF
v_call: TRBV20-1; clone_size: -; d_call: TRBD2; j_call: TRBJ2-1; cdr3_nt: TGCAGTGCTAGAGCTGTTAGTGGGGACTACCACAATGAGCAGTTCTTC; cdr3_aa: CSARAVSGDYHNEQFF